These 14 T cell receptor beta chains were all obtained from the same sample, sequenced in a study of blood T cell repertoires in COVID-19. Libraries were prepared by immunoSEQ multiplex PCR; TCRdb keeps only in-frame clonotypes and omits some of them. The table lists about 190,000 clones, around 83% of them singletons. Sample: peripheral blood. The receptors were sampled from a woman in her 40s with acute or convalescent COVID-19.

This clone has a single count. This rearrangement joins TRBV30 to TRBJ1-5; D may be TRBD1 (5 bases). CDR1 and CDR2 from the germline V gene are GTSNPN and SVGIG (reference sequence). CDR3 length equals 14 residues. Trimming shortened V by 6 bases and J by 3 bases, and 15 bases separated the two germline ends. The chain's CDR3 is CACKRSGFNQPQHF. The CDR3 DNA follows: TGTGCCTGCAAGAGATCAGGGTTCAATCAGCCCCAGCATTTT.

The CDR3 reads CASSLIGVEQYF. DNA for the CDR3: TGTGCCAGCAGCTTGATCGGGGTGGAGCAGTACTTC. V gene TRBV5-6 combines with J gene TRBJ2-7; TRBD2 might be the D (5 bases). The CDR3 covers 12 residues. Trimming pared 1 base from V and 7 bases from J, leaving 9 bases between. From germline, CDR1 is SGHDT and CDR2 YYEEEE.

A few counts support this clone. The V call is TRBV3-1 (or the pseudogene TRBV3-2), the J call TRBJ1-1; D is ambiguous. This CDR3 is built from 15 residues. V was shortened by 0 bases and J by 5 bases, with 13 bases between the two germline ends. The germline CDR1 and CDR2 sequences are LGHDT and YNNKEL (reference sequence). In nucleotides, the CDR3 is TGTGCCAGCAGCCAAGAACTTCCGGGGAGGACTGAAGCTTTCTTT. Translation gives CASSQELPGRTEAFF.

The J gene is TRBJ2-3, the V gene TRBV29-1; TRBD2 matches at 8 bases. The CDR3 covers 14 residues. V lost 7 bases and J lost 5; bases outside the gene matches: 11. Per the germline V gene, CDR1 is SQVTM and CDR2 is ANQGSEA. The CDR3 coding sequence is TGCAGCGCCGCACGGGGGGGGGCAAAAGATACGCAGTATTTT. Encoded protein: CSAARGGAKDTQYF.

The V gene is TRBV29-1, the J gene TRBJ2-1, with 10 bases fitting TRBD1. The CDR3 contains 15 residues. The germline V gene encodes CDR1 SQVTM and CDR2 ANQGSEA. The ends lost 3 bases at V and 4 bases at J; junction bases unmatched: 6. CDR3: CSVEDRGSPYNEQFF. DNA for the CDR3: TGCAGCGTTGAGGACAGGGGGAGCCCTTACAATGAGCAGTTCTTC.

The rearrangement links TRBV27 to TRBJ2-3; TRBD2 is a possible D gene (6 bases). The CDR3 is made up of 16 amino acids. Germline CDR1 and CDR2: MNHEY and SMNVEV (reference sequence). Trimming took off 0 bases at V and 2 bases at J, with 12 bases between the two ends. CDR3 in DNA: TGTGCCAGCAGTTTATCGTACGCGGGGCCCACAGATACGCAGTATTTT. Translation gives CASSLSYAGPTDTQYF.

This chain joins TRBV11-2 and TRBJ2-3; the match to TRBD2 covers 14 bases. The CDR3 contains 19 residues. V shed 8 bases and J 4 bases; nucleotides not matched to a gene: 17. Germline CDR1 is SGHAT and CDR2 is FQNNGV. Here the CDR3 DNA reads TGTGCCAGCTCTAGCCAAAGTTGGCGACTAGCGGGAGGGCCAGATACGCAGTATTTT. Its protein product is CASSSQSWRLAGGPDTQYF.

This clone was counted once. The chain recombines TRBV30 with TRBJ2-4, with a possible D match to TRBD1 (5 bases). Germline CDR1 is GTSNPN and CDR2 is SVGIG (reference sequence). The CDR3 has 13 residues. Trimming cost V 4 bases and J 9 bases, with 16 bases left between them. CDR3 amino acids: CAWTTARVAIQYF. CDR3 nucleotides: TGTGCCTGGACAACCGCCAGGGTTGCCATTCAGTACTTC.

V is TRBV27 and J is TRBJ2-1; D gene uncertain. The germline CDR1 and CDR2 sequences are MNHEY and SMNVEV (reference sequence). The V gene lost 6 bases and the J gene lost 0 bases, with 3 bases spanning the gap. CDR3 length: 12 amino acids. CDR3 nucleotides: TGTGCCAGCAGCGGCTCCTACAATGAGCAGTTCTTC. Encoded protein: CASSGSYNEQFF.

V and J are TRBV7-9 and TRBJ2-3; D is perhaps TRBD2 (6 bases). This CDR3 spans 16 amino acids. The ends were cut back, 1 base at V and 2 bases at J, with 13 bases in the middle. Germline-derived CDR1 and CDR2 are SEHNR and FQNEAQ (reference sequence). CDR3 DNA sequence: TGTGCCAGCAGCTTAGGAAGTAGCGGATACACAGATACGCAGTATTTT. It translates to CASSLGSSGYTDTQYF.

V usage is TRBV19 and J usage is TRBJ1-5; TRBD1 aligns across 7 bases. CDR1 LNHDA and CDR2 SQIVND come from the germline V gene (reference sequence). V gave up 0 bases and J gave up 2 bases; unmatched junction bases: 7. The CDR3 extends over 17 amino acids. The CDR3 reads CASSIDSGGLGNQPQHF. The CDR3 nucleotides read TGTGCCAGTAGTATAGACTCAGGGGGATTAGGCAATCAGCCCCAGCATTTT.

The chain joins TRBV5-1 to TRBJ2-1; D may be TRBD2 (7 bases). Per germline, CDR1 SGHRS and CDR2 YFSETQ. The CDR3 is 15 residues long. The germline V and J ends were trimmed by 4 bases and 9 bases, with 20 bases remaining between them. For the CDR3, the DNA is TGCGCCAGCAGCCCAACGGGGGCGGAGCGGGGTGAGCAGTTCTTC. This codes for CASSPTGAERGEQFF.

V is TRBV4-1 and J is TRBJ2-1; D remains unclear. Trimming shortened V by 2 bases and J by 10 bases, and 6 bases separated the two germline ends. The CDR3 is 11 residues long. Germline CDR1 reads MGHRA; CDR2 reads YSYEKL. CDR3 nucleotide sequence: TGCGCCAGCAGCCAACAGAGGGAGCAGTTCTTC. It is translated as CASSQQREQFF.

The chain combines TRBV6-5 with TRBJ1-3; D is ambiguous. The assigned J gene may be wrong: the sequence end matches TRBJ2-2 better. This CDR3 contains 15 residues. Germline loops: CDR1 MNHEY, CDR2 SVGAGI. Written as DNA, the CDR3 is TGTGCCAGCACTAGGGTCCGCAAAAACACCGGGGAGCTGTTTTTT. This translates into CASTRVRKNTGELFF.